This T cell receptor (beta chain) was documented in a study of Ad26.COV2.S vaccination and SARS-CoV-2 variants. TCRdb's copy holds only in-frame clones and misses some; the assay was immunoSEQ multiplex PCR. The sample shows about 350,000 clones, around 89% of them seen only once. Treatment: approximately 18 received Ad26.COV2.S at low or high dose, single or two shots; 5 received placebo; per-sample allocation not given. Following the first vaccine or placebo injection, samples were taken on day 63. The CDR3 loop spans 17 amino acids. CDR1 is ENHRY and CDR2 is SYGVKD in the germline V gene. V lost 7 bases and J 1 base, leaving 17 bases between the germline ends.

The chain recombines TRBV10-3 with TRBJ1-6, with D possibly matching TRBD1 (6 bases). Sequenced here: peripheral blood, sampled in a trial of Ad26.COV2.S vaccine versus placebo. This receptor was obtained from a person between 18 and 65 years old who received the Ad26.COV2.S COVID-19 vaccine or a placebo. This chain's CDR3 is CAITWTARFSYNSPLHF. DNA of the CDR3: TGTGCCATCACCTGGACAGCCAGATTTTCCTATAATTCACCCCTCCACTTT.